These T cell receptor beta chains were read from a single sample in a study of CD8 T cells in ankylosing spondylitis. MiXCR, run by TCRdb on the 5' RACE reads, gives a single entry per CDR3 protein. Of approximately 100,000 distinct CDR3 sequences listed, under 30% were seen once; the top ten hold over 9%. Sequences were obtained from synovial fluid, either unsorted or a sorted T cell fraction (not recorded which). These receptors came from a male donor with ankylosing spondylitis. CDR3s include the opening cysteine and the closing phenylalanine or tryptophan.

v_gene,j_gene,CDR3aa
TRBV20-1,TRBJ1-5,CSAGQPQHF
TRBV4-1,TRBJ1-4,CASSHTGFLNEKLFF
TRBV5-1,TRBJ2-1,CASSFAGTGNNEQFF
TRBV3-1,TRBJ2-2,CASSPRGTSGTTGELFF
TRBV29-1,TRBJ1-5,CSVGGQGGQPQHF
TRBV18,TRBJ1-2,CASSPKGADYGYTF
TRBV29-1,TRBJ2-4,CSAQVQGINIQYF
TRBV4-1,TRBJ2-2,CASSQSKRLLNTGELFF
TRBV25-1,TRBJ2-7,CASSEFGIGSYEQYF
TRBV30,TRBJ2-2,CAWSVRDRGWNTGELFF
TRBV12-3/TRBV12-4,TRBJ2-3,CASSLEGTGTDTQYF
TRBV7-2,TRBJ2-2,CASSYQQSTGELFF
TRBV18,TRBJ2-4,CASSPRGAENIQYF
TRBV12-3/TRBV12-4,TRBJ1-5,CASSFLGRTIF
TRBV18,TRBJ1-3,CASSPRDRSSGNTIYF
TRBV29-1,TRBJ1-2,CSVERGFGYTF
TRBV2,TRBJ2-3,CASNVGLATDTQYF
TRBV12-3/TRBV12-4,TRBJ2-1,CASSLGGAYNEQFF
TRBV7-2,TRBJ1-6,CASSFLPSFDSPLHF
TRBV9,TRBJ2-2,CASSAGTSGVTGELFF
TRBV2,TRBJ2-3,CAHKDPGTTDTQYF
TRBV18,TRBJ2-1,CASSPGTGDNEQFF
TRBV29-1,TRBJ1-2,CSVEEGGVGGYTF
TRBV25-1,TRBJ2-2,CASSETGRTGELFF
TRBV20-1,TRBJ2-3,CSAIGSGSADTQYF
TRBV20-1,TRBJ2-3,CSARASGRVNTQYF
TRBV7-9,TRBJ1-4,CASSLTRQGNEKLFF
TRBV20-1,TRBJ2-4,CSASGSGKNIQYF
TRBV21-1,TRBJ1-3,CASSKKGSGGSSGNTIYF
TRBV5-1,TRBJ2-5,CASSRGQPDQETQYF
TRBV20-1,TRBJ2-3,CSARGLRGGTDTQYF
TRBV11-2,TRBJ1-1,CASSQNPQGGTEAFF
TRBV7-2,TRBJ2-3,CASSEGLTDTQYF
TRBV4-1,TRBJ2-2,CASSQQSLAGVYTGELFF
TRBV20-1,TRBJ2-1,CSASKPGVFYEQFF
TRBV20-1,TRBJ2-4,CSARSADKNIQYF
TRBV2,TRBJ2-1,CASSDRLAGLGDQFF
TRBV18,TRBJ1-3,CASSPRQSGSGNTIYF
TRBV20-1,TRBJ2-5,CSAAGQTQETQYF
TRBV12-3/TRBV12-4,TRBJ2-2,CASSSHRGVTGELFF
TRBV24-1,TRBJ2-3,CATSDPNTDTQYF